What follows are 17 T cell receptor beta chains derived from one specimen sequenced in a study of shared T cell receptors in the human thymus. Generated by immunoSEQ multiplex PCR, the TCRdb table keeps only in-frame clones and is missing some. Of about 660,000 clones in the sample, about 90% are singletons; the top ten hold 0.0094%. This same sample was also taken into another study, of human thymus T cells.

The specimen sequenced was thymocytes. Receptors originate from a boy under three years old with a congenital heart defect.

This rearrangement joins TRBV10-2 to TRBJ2-1; 12 bases fit TRBD2. V lost 5 bases and J lost 3; bases outside the gene matches: 2. The CDR3 is 15 residues long. The germline V gene has CDR1 WSHSY and CDR2 SAAADI. The CDR3 nucleotides read TGCGCCAGCAGTAAACTAGCGGGGGGCTACAATGAGCAGTTCTTC. Its translation: CASSKLAGGYNEQFF.

The gene calls are TRBV6-5 and TRBJ2-7; 11 bases are a match to TRBD1. With 6 bases clipped from V and 3 bases from J, the junction kept 1 base outside the gene matches. Germline V lookup: CDR1 MNHEY, CDR2 SVGAGI. There are 13 residues in the CDR3. CDR3 DNA: TGTGCCAGCAGAGGGACAGGGGGCTACGAGCAGTACTTC. This encodes CASRGTGGYEQYF.

The rearrangement uses TRBV6-1 and TRBJ1-5, with 12 positions matching TRBD1. This CDR3 is built from 13 residues. Germline V gene lookup returns CDR1 MNHNS and CDR2 SASEGT. Germline trimming cut 10 bases from V and 6 bases from J; bases unmatched to any gene: 4. Here the CDR3 DNA reads TGTGCCATTGGGACAGGGGGCTTTCAGCCCCAGCATTTT. This encodes CAIGTGGFQPQHF.

This rearrangement joins TRBV7-2 to TRBJ2-1; a possible D gene is TRBD1 (6 bases). V was shortened by 5 bases and J by 0 bases, with 11 bases between the two germline ends. The V gene's germline CDR1 is SGHTA and CDR2 FQGNSA. This CDR3 has 15 residues. The CDR3 sequence: CASSHRGSSYNEQFF. The CDR3 DNA reads TGTGCCAGCAGCCATAGGGGGTCCTCCTACAATGAGCAGTTCTTC.

This clone has only a few counts. The genes are TRBV14 and TRBJ2-7; D is perhaps TRBD1 (6 bases). The ends were cut back, 5 bases at V and 4 bases at J, with 21 bases in the middle. Germline V gives CDR1 SGHDN, CDR2 FVKESK. The CDR3 has 16 residues. CDR3 sequence reads: CASSVSGTSTPYEQYF. The CDR3 nucleotides read TGTGCCAGCAGCGTATCCGGGACATCAACTCCTTACGAGCAGTACTTC.

V and J are TRBV11-2 and TRBJ2-7, with 9 nucleotides matching TRBD2. Germline V gene sequence: CDR1 SGHAT, CDR2 FQNNGV. The CDR3 covers 16 residues. V shed 3 bases, J shed 5 bases, and the junction held 11 bases outside the gene matches. CDR3 residues: CASSFVWGLAFHEQYF. The CDR3 DNA sequence: TGTGCCAGCAGCTTTGTGTGGGGACTAGCATTCCACGAGCAGTACTTC.

The chain joins TRBV5-1 to TRBJ2-1, with 10 bases aligning to TRBD1. Germline values: CDR1 SGHRS, CDR2 YFSETQ. Unmatched junction bases numbered 8, after V lost 4 bases and J lost 7 bases. This CDR3 is built from 15 residues. CDR3: CASSRGQGMGNEQFF. The CDR3 DNA reads TGCGCCAGCAGCCGGGGACAGGGGATGGGTAATGAGCAGTTCTTC. Combining the CDR3 with reference TRBV5-1 and TRBJ2-1 gives the whole variable domain KAGVTQTPRYLIKTRGQQVTLSCSPISGHRSVSWYQQTPGQGLQFLFEYFSETQRNKGNFPGRFSGRQFSNSRSEMNVSTLELGDSALYLCASSRGQGMGNEQFFGPGTRLTVL.

CDR3 loop: CASSPPGQTGANVLTF. The CDR3 nucleotides read TGTGCCAGCTCACCCCCGGGACAGACTGGGGCCAACGTCCTGACTTTC. The rearrangement joins TRBV18 to TRBJ2-6; 7 bases are shared with TRBD1. V shed 3 bases, J shed 2 bases, and the junction held 4 bases outside the gene matches. Germline assignment: CDR1 KGHSH and CDR2 LQKENI. The length of the CDR3 is 16 residues.

The V and J genes are TRBV19 and TRBJ2-6; no definite D call. CDR1 is LNHDA and CDR2 is SQIVND in the germline V gene (reference sequence). V shed 6 bases and J shed 1 base, with 7 bases lying between them. This CDR3 is 14 amino acids long. This chain's CDR3 is CASSRQSGANVLTF. CDR3 sequence (DNA): TGTGCCAGTAGCAGACAATCTGGGGCCAACGTCCTGACTTTC.

This chain links TRBV14 with TRBJ2-7; D is undetermined. Between the trimmed V and J ends, which lost 4 bases and 6 bases, there was a span of 13 bases. Germline V CDR1 and CDR2: SGHDN, FVKESK. The CDR3 loop spans 13 amino acids. The CDR3 sequence: CASSRTQAGEQYF. The CDR3 region has the DNA TGTGCCAGCAGCCGAACGCAGGCAGGCGAGCAGTACTTC.

The genes are TRBV5-1 and TRBJ2-7, with 7 nucleotides matching TRBD2. Germline CDR1 is SGHRS and CDR2 is YFSETQ. CDR3 length equals 16 residues. V lost 1 base, J lost 4 bases, and 11 bases stayed unmatched. The CDR3 loop reads CASSLCLGGVPYEQYF. CDR3 sequence (DNA): TGCGCCAGCAGCTTGTGTCTGGGAGGGGTTCCTTACGAGCAGTACTTC.

The V gene is TRBV5-1, the J gene TRBJ2-7; D gene ambiguous. V lost 0 bases and J 3 bases, leaving 10 bases between the germline ends. Germline V gene lookup returns CDR1 SGHRS and CDR2 YFSETQ. CDR3 length: 14 amino acids. As DNA, the CDR3 is TGCGCCAGCAGCTTGGGAGGAACGAACTACGAGCAGTACTTC. Translated: CASSLGGTNYEQYF.

The V and J genes are TRBV9 and TRBJ1-2, with 12 nucleotides matching TRBD1. V was pared by 4 bases and J by 4 bases, with 11 bases of the junction left unmatched. The germline V gene encodes CDR1 SGDLS and CDR2 YYNGEE. This CDR3 has 17 residues. The CDR3 loop reads CASSTRGTGGSRYGYTF. For the CDR3, the DNA is TGTGCCAGCAGCACAAGGGGGACAGGGGGCTCCCGCTATGGCTACACCTTC.

The chain is built from TRBV7-9 and TRBJ2-7; 7 nucleotides agree with TRBD2. The CDR3 covers 17 residues. The germline gives CDR1 SEHNR, CDR2 FQNEAQ (reference sequence). J was trimmed by 6 bases and V by 1 base; bases with no gene match: 15. CDR3 bases: TGTGCCAGCAGCTTAGGAGGGACTACTAACCTCCCGGGCGAGCAGTACTTC. Encoded protein: CASSLGGTTNLPGEQYF.

This clone has just one count. The genes are TRBV29-1 and TRBJ1-2; TRBD1 matches 12 bases. Germline loops: CDR1 SQVTM, CDR2 ANQGSEA. Losses at the gene ends were 1 base for V and 4 bases for J; bases not matched to a gene: 7. The CDR3 is 16 residues long. This CDR3 is CSVEGGTGGEFYGYTF. Written as DNA, the CDR3 is TGCAGCGTTGAAGGTGGGACAGGGGGCGAGTTCTATGGCTACACCTTC.

This sequence joins TRBV5-4 and TRBJ1-1, with D possibly matching TRBD1 (5 bases). The CDR3 is 15 residues long. Trimming stripped 4 bases from V and 3 bases from J, with 16 bases between. Germline V lookup: CDR1 SGHNT, CDR2 YYREEE (reference sequence). Here the CDR3 reads CASSGDSGFDTEAFF. CDR3 DNA sequence: TGTGCCAGCAGCGGGGACTCAGGGTTCGACACTGAAGCTTTCTTT.

The chain employs TRBV6-5 and TRBJ2-7, with 7 bases identical to TRBD1. CDR1 is MNHEY, CDR2 SVGAGI, per germline. The CDR3 is made up of 14 amino acids. The V gene end was trimmed by 5 bases and the J gene end by 3 bases; junction bases not matched to a gene: 7. The CDR3 nucleotides read TGTGCCAGCAGTGAGGACAGGTTTCTCTACGAGCAGTACTTC. Its protein is CASSEDRFLYEQYF.